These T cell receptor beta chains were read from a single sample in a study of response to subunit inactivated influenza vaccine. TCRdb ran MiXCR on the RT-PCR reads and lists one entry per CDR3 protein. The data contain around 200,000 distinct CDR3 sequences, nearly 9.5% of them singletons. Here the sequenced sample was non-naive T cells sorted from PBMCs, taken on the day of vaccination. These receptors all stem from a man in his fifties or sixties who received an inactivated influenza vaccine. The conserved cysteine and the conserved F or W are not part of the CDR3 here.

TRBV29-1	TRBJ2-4	SVVLAELPGAKNIQY
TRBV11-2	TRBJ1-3	ASSRGTSGNTIY
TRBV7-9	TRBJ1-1	ASSLDNTEAF
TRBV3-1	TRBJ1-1	ASSQGWGDTEAF
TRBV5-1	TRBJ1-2	ASSSTGDYGYT
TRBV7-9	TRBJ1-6	ASAIDRSPLH
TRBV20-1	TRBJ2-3	SASDRVGTDTQY
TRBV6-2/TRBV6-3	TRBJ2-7	ASSYSGHTTYEQY
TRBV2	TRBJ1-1	ASSPRDRVMNTEAF
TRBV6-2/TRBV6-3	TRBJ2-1	ASSRQRGPYEQF
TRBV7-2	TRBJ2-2	ASTSFGGTGELF
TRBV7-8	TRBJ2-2	ASSPSSGLAGELF
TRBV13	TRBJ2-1	ASSLGPGTGFKEQF
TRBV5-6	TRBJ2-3	ASSPGLGADTQY
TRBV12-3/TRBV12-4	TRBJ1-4	ASSFPAGDEKLF
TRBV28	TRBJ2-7	ASSLGDLIRSEQY
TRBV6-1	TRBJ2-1	ASSLGGLEKNEQF
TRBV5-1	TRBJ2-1	ASSETTGGNEQF
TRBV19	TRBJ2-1	ASSTAGLAGKVNEQF
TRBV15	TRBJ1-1	ATSRATREDTEAF
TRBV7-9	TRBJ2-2	ASSPARQGGWELF
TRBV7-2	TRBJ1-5	ASSEGGQVANQPQH
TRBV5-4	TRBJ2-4	ASSRQGIGNIQY
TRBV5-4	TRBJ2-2	ASSPQLGSTGELF